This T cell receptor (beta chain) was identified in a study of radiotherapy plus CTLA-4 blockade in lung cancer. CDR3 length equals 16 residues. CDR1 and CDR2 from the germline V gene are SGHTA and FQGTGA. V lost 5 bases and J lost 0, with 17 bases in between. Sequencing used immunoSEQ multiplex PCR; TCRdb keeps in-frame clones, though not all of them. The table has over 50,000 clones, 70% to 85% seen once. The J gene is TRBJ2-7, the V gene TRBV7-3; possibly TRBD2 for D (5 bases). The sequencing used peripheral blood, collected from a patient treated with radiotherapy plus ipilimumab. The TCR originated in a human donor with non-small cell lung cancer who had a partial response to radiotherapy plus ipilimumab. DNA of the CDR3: TGTGCCAGCAGCCGGAAGAGGGAGTCTAGCTCCTACGAGCAGTACTTC. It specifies CASSRKRESSSYEQYF.